This TCR beta chain was identified during a study of blood T cell repertoires in COVID-19. At the level of the study: Acute-phase and convalescent COVID-19 samples originated in the United States, Italy and Spain. T cells, B-cell-depleted T cells, or PBMCs supplied cDNA or gDNA.

Original methodology: It was from reference gene primer amplification that nucleated cell counts were estimated. Clones were sequenced by immunoSEQ multiplex PCR, and TCRdb holds only the in-frame ones, with some missing. The DNA gave D and trimming, while V, J and clone size come from that table. The sample records around 270,000 clones, around 88% being singletons. Germline trimming cut 5 bases from V and 7 bases from J; bases unmatched to any gene: 13. The germline V gene has CDR1 SEHNR and CDR2 FQNEAQ (reference sequence). The CDR3 has 15 amino acids. Sequencing was done on a sample of peripheral blood. The clonotype was recovered from a young man with active or convalescent COVID-19. The chain recombines TRBV7-9 with TRBJ1-1; 7 bases are a match to TRBD1. DNA of the CDR3: TGTGCCAGCAGCACTAACAATGGGGGGACAGTTGAAGCTTTCTTT. Its protein product is CASSTNNGGTVEAFF.